The next 27 T cell receptor beta chains were all read from a single sample in a study of blood T cells in healthy people across ages (dated by TCRdb to the mid-2010s). Receptors were amplified or captured by 5' RACE. The instrument was an Illumina HiSeq 2500. A second about 7 to 12 cycle PCR used a sample-barcoded 5' primer and a J-beta primer mix. Clones were called with MiXCR by TCRdb after fastp trimmed the public reads at Q25, and only in-frame beta chains were retained. Entries that share a CDR3 protein sequence are merged under the most common genes and DNA. This sample holds 1.5 million to 2 million distinct CDR3 sequences; around half were observed only once. Approximately 2% of the sample lies in the top ten. The sample was blood. Every receptor here comes from a woman between 40 and 55 years old in good health.

This sequence joins TRBV6-2 or TRBV6-3 and TRBJ2-1, with 7 bases matching TRBD1. Germline-derived CDR1 and CDR2 are MNHEY and SVGEGT. The CDR3 extends over 15 amino acids. With V trimmed by 6 bases and J by 2 bases, 7 bases remained unmatched. DNA of the CDR3: TGTGCCAGCAGAGGTAGGACAGGTGCCTACAATGAGCAGTTCTTC. As protein: CASRGRTGAYNEQFF.

The CDR3 is CASSSLAGDGDTQYF. The CDR3 nucleotides read TGTGCCAGCTCATCACTAGCGGGGGATGGAGATACGCAGTATTTT. V gene TRBV18 combines with J gene TRBJ2-3, with TRBD2 matching 11 bases. CDR1 and CDR2 (germline): KGHSH, LQKENI. The CDR3 has 15 residues. J gave up 5 bases and V 5 bases, and 6 bases lay outside the gene matches.

This clonotype was seen only a few times. The chain couples TRBV25-1 to TRBJ2-3; TRBD2 agrees at 12 bases. The trim removed 0 bases at V and 6 bases at J, leaving 10 bases unmatched. The V gene's germline CDR1 is MGHDK and CDR2 SYGVNS. The CDR3 runs to 18 residues. The CDR3 region is CASSEYRTSGVRPDTQYF. The CDR3 bases are TGTGCCAGCAGTGAATATCGGACTAGCGGGGTCCGACCGGATACGCAGTATTTT. The full variable domain, rest sourced from reference TRBV25-1 and TRBJ2-3, is EADIYQTPRYLVIGTGKKITLECSQTMGHDKMYWYQQDPGMELHLIHYSYGVNSTEKGDLSSESTVSRIRTEHFPLTLESARPSHTSQYLCASSEYRTSGVRPDTQYFGPGTRLTVL.

The chain is built from TRBV20-1 and TRBJ2-3; TRBD2 might be the D (5 bases). This CDR3 has 14 residues. Germline CDR1 DFQATT, CDR2 SNEGSKA (reference sequence). The V end was cut by 0 bases, the J end by 0 bases, with 7 bases between. The CDR3 DNA reads TGCAGTGCTAGAGATTGGACTAGCACAGATACGCAGTATTTT. Translated, it gives CSARDWTSTDTQYF.

This clonotype was seen only a few times. The chain is built from TRBV4-2 and TRBJ2-1, with 7 bases matching TRBD1. V gave up 1 base and J gave up 9 bases; unmatched junction bases: 3. Per germline, CDR1 LGHNA and CDR2 YNFKEQ. The CDR3 sequence is 13 residues long. The CDR3 protein is CASSQVAGGEQFF. As DNA, the CDR3 is TGTGCCAGCAGCCAAGTGGCAGGGGGTGAGCAGTTCTTC.

The chain recombines TRBV11-1 with TRBJ2-7, with a tentative D call TRBD1 (5 bases). This CDR3 contains 14 residues. Germline CDR1 is SGHAT and CDR2 is FQDESV (reference sequence). V dropped 5 bases and J dropped 4 bases, with 15 bases sitting between them. The CDR3 region has the DNA TGTGCCAGCAGCCTCCCGGACATTCCATACGAGCAGTACTTC. Its translation is CASSLPDIPYEQYF.

The rearrangement joins TRBV28 to TRBJ2-3, with D possibly TRBD1 on 6 matching bases. This CDR3 is 13 amino acids long. CDR1 is MDHEN and CDR2 is SYDVKM in the germline V gene. Trimming pared 5 bases from V and 7 bases from J, leaving 13 bases between. CDR3 region: CASSPPDSYTQYF. CDR3 DNA: TGTGCCAGCAGTCCTCCGGACAGTTATACGCAGTATTTT. The whole variable domain, remainder taken from reference TRBV28 and TRBJ2-3, is DVKVTQSSRYLVKRTGEKVFLECVQDMDHENMFWYRQDPGLGLRLIYFSYDVKMKEKGDIPEGYSVSREKKERFSLILESASTNQTSMYLCASSPPDSYTQYFGPGTRLTVL.

The chain links TRBV9 to TRBJ2-5, with a possible D match to TRBD1 (6 bases). In germline, CDR1 is SGDLS, CDR2 YYNGEE. This CDR3 has 14 amino acids. V was pared by 2 bases and J by 3 bases, with 11 bases between. The DNA of the CDR3 is TGTGCCAGCAGCGTGACGACAGGTGAAGAGACCCAGTACTTC. Its translation is CASSVTTGEETQYF. Together with reference TRBV9 and TRBJ2-5, the CDR3 gives the full variable domain: DSGVTQTPKHLITATGQRVTLRCSPRSGDLSVYWYQQSLDQGLQFLIQYYNGEERAKGNILERFSAQQFPDLHSELNLSSLELGDSALYFCASSVTTGEETQYFGPGTRLLVL.

CDR3 sequence reads: CATSRGVGSPLHF. Here the CDR3 DNA reads TGTGCCACCAGCAGAGGGGTGGGTTCACCCCTCCACTTT. The V gene is TRBV15, the J gene TRBJ1-6; no reliable D call. The CDR3 is 13 amino acids. Germline lookup yields CDR1 LNHNV and CDR2 YYDKDF (reference sequence). The germline V and J ends were trimmed by 1 base and 9 bases, with 7 bases remaining between them. The full variable domain, rest sourced from reference TRBV15 and TRBJ1-6, is DAMVIQNPRYQVTQFGKPVTLSCSQTLNHNVMYWYQQKSSQAPKLLFHYYDKDFNNEADTPDNFQSRRPNTSFCFLDIRSPGLGDTAMYLCATSRGVGSPLHFGNGTRLTVT.

The gene calls are TRBV6-5 and TRBJ2-7; D is undetermined. The germline V gene has CDR1 MNHEY and CDR2 SVGAGI. CDR3 length equals 16 residues. The ends were cut back, 0 bases at V and 0 bases at J, with 12 bases in the middle. CDR3 protein: CASSYSRTSGSYEQYF. The CDR3 DNA is TGTGCCAGCAGTTACTCCAGGACCTCCGGCTCCTACGAGCAGTACTTC.

The table lists this clonotype with a few counts. This sequence joins TRBV28 and TRBJ2-5; 10 positions match TRBD1. This CDR3 contains 12 residues. J lost 13 bases, V lost 3 bases, and 5 bases had no gene match. The germline CDR1 and CDR2 sequences are MDHEN and SYDVKM. CDR3 sequence reads: CASSLRTGGWYF. The CDR3 DNA reads TGTGCCAGCAGTTTGCGGACAGGGGGTTGGTACTTC.

This clonotype was detected only a few times. The J gene is TRBJ2-7, the V gene TRBV7-2, with 9 positions matching TRBD2. The CDR3 has 17 residues. J lost 0 bases, V lost 5 bases, and 11 bases had no gene match. In germline, CDR1 is SGHTA, CDR2 FQGNSA. The CDR3: CASSPNPSGVSSYEQYF. DNA for the CDR3: TGTGCCAGCAGCCCAAACCCTAGCGGGGTGAGCTCCTACGAGCAGTACTTC.

V gene TRBV7-2 combines with J gene TRBJ2-4; D not resolved. The end of the DNA aligns better with TRBJ2-5, so the J call may be wrong. The germline gives CDR1 SGHTA, CDR2 FQGNSA. The CDR3 consists of 14 residues. The CDR3 loop is CASSPLNVRETQYF. The CDR3 DNA reads as TGTGCCAGCAGCCCTTTGAACGTTAGGGAGACCCAGTACTTC.

V usage is TRBV10-3 and J usage is TRBJ1-5; 10 nucleotides agree with TRBD1. The trim removed 8 bases at V and 5 bases at J, leaving 6 bases unmatched. Germline loops: CDR1 ENHRY, CDR2 SYGVKD. The CDR3 has 14 amino acids. The CDR3 is CAISGTGDDQPQHF. CDR3 nucleotides: TGTGCCATCTCCGGGACAGGGGATGATCAGCCCCAGCATTTT.

Concerning this clonotype: Compared with germline, one end of the junction differs, possibly owing to a read error. The V and J genes are TRBV12-3 or TRBV12-4 and TRBJ1-2, with TRBD1 matching over 7 bases. CDR3 length equals 16 residues. CDR3 nucleotides: TGTGCCGGCAGTCCCGGGGGGCAGGGGGGCCACTATGGCTACACCTTC. Encoded protein: CAGSPGGQGGHYGYTF.

V gene TRBV7-2 combines with J gene TRBJ2-5; tentatively, D is TRBD1 (6 bases). Germline V lookup: CDR1 SGHTA, CDR2 FQGNSA. Trimming took off 2 bases at V and 4 bases at J, with 14 bases between the two ends. CDR3 size: 15 residues. CDR3: CASSLFQGPGETQYF. The CDR3 DNA reads TGTGCCAGCAGCTTATTTCAGGGGCCCGGAGAGACCCAGTACTTC.

The rearrangement joins TRBV28 to TRBJ2-5; D may be TRBD1 or TRBD2 (5 bases each). Germline values: CDR1 MDHEN, CDR2 SYDVKM. The CDR3 contains 14 residues. V was clipped by 3 bases and J by 4 bases, with 12 bases between them. CDR3 DNA: TGTGCCAGCAGTTTTGAATCTGGGGGAGAGACCCAGTACTTC. Amino acid sequence: CASSFESGGETQYF.

In its sample, this clonotype was seen a few times. This rearrangement joins TRBV6-2 or TRBV6-3 to TRBJ2-1; 10 bases line up with TRBD1. The V gene's germline CDR1 is MNHEY and CDR2 SVGEGT. The CDR3 covers 15 residues. V shed 5 bases, J shed 10 bases, and the junction held 11 bases outside the gene matches. The CDR3 region is CASSEPGQGKWEQFF. CDR3 bases: TGTGCCAGCAGTGAGCCGGGACAGGGGAAGTGGGAGCAGTTCTTC.

In its sample, this clonotype was seen a few times. The chain employs TRBV29-1 and TRBJ2-7, with TRBD2 matching 11 bases. The last part of the DNA fits TRBJ2-5 better; the J call may be wrong. CDR1 and CDR2 (germline): SQVTM, ANQGSEA. The CDR3 contains 15 residues. The CDR3 bases are TGCAGCGTCGGGGGGTTAGCGGGGGGGTTGGAGACCCAGTACTTC. It codes for CSVGGLAGGLETQYF.

The rearrangement uses TRBV7-2 and TRBJ2-5; TRBD2 might be the D (5 bases). The closer fit of TRBJ2-1 to the DNA end suggests the J call may be wrong. There are 14 residues in the CDR3. Per the germline V gene, CDR1 is SGHTA and CDR2 is FQGNSA. CDR3 bases: TGTGCCAGCAGCTTGGAGGAATTGGAGGAGACCCAGTTCTTC. Protein: CASSLEELEETQFF.

This clonotype was seen only a few times. A much larger clone lies a single base off, so this may be a read error. This chain uses TRBV4-1 with TRBJ2-5, with a weak D call TRBD1 (5 bases). This CDR3 contains 14 residues. Trimming stripped 0 bases from V and 3 bases from J, with 8 bases between. Germline-derived CDR1 and CDR2 are MGHRA and YSYEKL. The CDR3 coding sequence is TGCGCCAGCAGCCAAGATCCCAGGGAAGAGACCCAGTACTTC. It specifies CASSQDPREETQYF.

The genes are TRBV5-1 and TRBJ2-2; D not resolved. The length of the CDR3 is 11 residues. V dropped 7 bases and J dropped 8 bases, with 9 bases sitting between them. Looked up from germline, CDR1 is SGHRS and CDR2 is YFSETQ. The CDR3 region is CASLHLGELFF. CDR3 DNA: TGCGCCAGCCTTCACCTGGGGGAGCTGTTTTTT.

This chain links TRBV19 with TRBJ2-1, with D possibly being TRBD2 (5 bases). Trimming took 1 base from V and 4 from J, leaving 8 bases between them. CDR1 LNHDA and CDR2 SQIVND come from the germline V gene (reference sequence). The CDR3 consists of 14 residues. The chain's CDR3 is CASSIGTGYNEQFF. CDR3 coding DNA: TGTGCCAGTAGTATAGGGACGGGATACAATGAGCAGTTCTTC.

The chain employs TRBV7-8 and TRBJ2-7; no clear D gene. V was shortened by 1 base and J by 0 bases, with 10 bases between the two germline ends. Germline V gene sequence: CDR1 SGHVS, CDR2 FQNEAQ. The CDR3 is 15 residues long. CDR3 DNA sequence: TGTGCCAGCAGCTTAGAGCCCTACGTCTCCTACGAGCAGTACTTC. This sequence encodes CASSLEPYVSYEQYF. Combining the CDR3 with reference TRBV7-8 and TRBJ2-7 gives the whole variable domain GAGVSQSPRYKVAKRGQDVALRCDPISGHVSLFWYQQALGQGPEFLTYFQNEAQLDKSGLPSDRFFAERPEGSVSTLKIQRTQQEDSAVYLCASSLEPYVSYEQYFGPGTRLTVT.

This chain joins TRBV5-1 and TRBJ2-7; TRBD1 agrees at 9 bases. This CDR3 has 15 amino acids. Germline CDR1 reads SGHRS; CDR2 reads YFSETQ. The V and J ends lost 4 bases and 6 bases, in that order; junction bases with no gene match: 11. This chain's CDR3 is CASSLRWTGEGEQYF. CDR3 DNA: TGCGCCAGCAGCCTAAGATGGACAGGGGAGGGCGAGCAGTACTTC.

This clonotype appeared a few times. The chain is built from TRBV20-1 and TRBJ2-5; D unclear. The V gene's germline CDR1 is DFQATT and CDR2 SNEGSKA (reference sequence). The CDR3 runs to 12 residues. Between the trimmed V and J ends, which lost 0 bases and 4 bases, there was a span of 6 bases. CDR3 sequence: CSARDYVETQYF. CDR3 DNA: TGCAGTGCTAGAGATTACGTAGAGACCCAGTACTTC.

The V call is TRBV20-1, the J call TRBJ2-1; no definite D call. The V gene lost 3 bases and the J gene lost 8 bases, with 20 bases spanning the gap. Per the germline V gene, CDR1 is DFQATT and CDR2 is SNEGSKA (reference sequence). This CDR3 has 15 amino acids. This CDR3 is CSARGPDSIGDEQFF. DNA of the CDR3: TGCAGTGCTAGGGGCCCCGATTCAATTGGGGATGAGCAGTTCTTC.